This T cell receptor (beta chain) is drawn from a study of T-cell reconstitution after alpha-beta-depleted transplantation in children (TCRdb year 2016). Regarding the complete study: Using TCR repertoire profiling, the study quantitatively followed how T-cell immune reconstitution unfolded in children after TCRalphabeta/CD19-depleted allogeneic hematopoietic cell transplantation. General study outcomes and caveats: In some patients, the high TCRbeta diversity seen at day 60 was put down to recipient T cells and intrathymic progenitors that had survived conditioning. The apparently early alphabetaT-cell count recovery about two months after transplant was reportedly dependent on only several hundred rapidly expanded clones derived from non-depleted graft cells. Over subsequent months, a decline in hyperexpanded clone frequencies was noted, and after one year, T-cell counts and TCRbeta diversity were mostly ascribed to newly produced T cells.

As regards this clonotype: Its antigen is still unknown. One base away there is no much larger clone; base qualities are not given.

The treatment or condition label, as the study defines it: allogeneic hematopoietic cell transplantation with graft depleted of TCRalphabeta T cells and CD19 B cells. TCRalphabeta/CD19-depleted allogeneic hematopoietic cell grafts were given to the transplant recipients, all of whom were children. The receptor library was made with PCR. This sample was sequenced with an Illumina HiSeq 2500. Molecular barcoding was employed in the preparation of TCR libraries, with unique molecular identifiers being used to normalize TCRbeta repertoire quantification. TCRdb's own reprocessing of the public reads used fastp at Q25 and MiXCR and kept productive beta chains. Each entry merges the rows of one CDR3 protein and shows their most common DNA and genes. This sample lists about 580,000 distinct CDR3 sequences; 23% were detected once. In total, the top ten clones hold less than 15% of the sample. The CDR3 contains 13 residues, cysteine and phenylalanine counted. Only CDR3 DNA is held: 39 bases, read in frame from base 1. CDR1 and CDR2 are read off the germline V gene (reference sequence) as DFQATT and SNEGSKA. The junction carries 6 bases between V and J, which are trimmed by 3 bases and 1 base respectively.

The sample was PBMCs, mostly from graft donor cells, taken 360 days after TCRalphabeta/CD19-depleted stem cell transplant. The V and J segments used are TRBV20-1 and TRBJ2-2, with the D gene uncertain. This clonotype was sampled from a boy less than two years old who had a stem cell transplant for acute myeloid leukemia, so the T cells may come from the graft donor. CDR3 reads: CSASHRNTGELFF. The DNA sequence is given as TGCAGTGCTAGTCACAGGAACACCGGGGAGCTGTTTTTT.